This is a list of T cell receptor beta chains from one sample in a study of PD-1 blockade in mismatch repair-deficient tumors. Assay used: immunoSEQ multiplex PCR; TCRdb lists only in-frame clones, some missing. The sample consists of over 100,000 clones, about 83% of them appearing once. The source material was peripheral blood, sampled just over 59 weeks after starting pembrolizumab. The receptor set was obtained from an adult with mismatch repair-deficient cancer. The CDR3 runs from the conserved cysteine through the conserved F or W. Each record gives: V gene, clone size, CDR3 protein. Size is omitted from some rows. Given values are once, few, many or a class for expanded clones.

V: TRBV7-3
size: NA
CDR3: CASSLEPATDTQYF

V: TRBV30
size: NA
CDR3: CAWSGGAREAFF

V: TRBV2
size: NA
CDR3: CASRAGTATNEKLFF

V: TRBV7-9
size: NA
CDR3: CASSLIRGRGHEQYF

V: TRBV6-1
size: NA
CDR3: CASERTGQGTYEQYF

V: TRBV11-2
size: NA
CDR3: CASSPDGARAQPQHF

V: TRBV9
size: NA
CDR3: CASSASLGLAGVNEQFF

V: TRBV5-5
size: NA
CDR3: CASSLVGVGTEAFF

V: TRBV4-3
size: NA
CDR3: CASSHGTGGRDEQYF

V: TRBV27
size: NA
CDR3: CASSFGREVIRLGELFF

V: TRBV6-4
size: NA
CDR3: CASSDFSGRSYNEQFF

V: TRBV7-7
size: NA
CDR3: CASSLDIRGHPYEQYF

V: TRBV15
size: few
CDR3: CATSRAFMGTEAFF

V: TRBV6-6
size: NA
CDR3: CASSGTSLKTYEQYF

V: TRBV7-6
size: NA
CDR3: CASSFIGPPDRVLEQFF

V: TRBV19
size: NA
CDR3: CASMGYANEKLFF

V: TRBV7-6
size: NA
CDR3: CASSTSGRPYEQYF

V: TRBV30
size: NA
CDR3: CAWMRSGKSTDTQYF

V: TRBV5-6
size: NA
CDR3: CASSLDPQGYYGYTF

V: TRBV9
size: NA
CDR3: CASSSPGTGSYEQYF

V: TRBV19
size: few
CDR3: CASSITGSGANVLTF

V: TRBV11-3
size: NA
CDR3: CASSSTGVNTDTQYF

V: TRBV6-6
size: NA
CDR3: CASSYRAGDQETQYF

V: TRBV6-5
size: NA
CDR3: CASSPGVREEKLFF

V: TRBV6-5
size: NA
CDR3: CASSYLQGGEKLFF

V: TRBV30
size: NA
CDR3: CAWSVRGVLGTEAFF

V: TRBV7-6
size: NA
CDR3: CASSFWTATGELFF

V: TRBV18
size: NA
CDR3: CASSLDRGATNEKLFF

V: TRBV14
size: NA
CDR3: CASSRGYGRTETQYF

V: TRBV7-2
size: few
CDR3: CASSPTGGGGANVLTF

V: TRBV29-1
size: NA
CDR3: CSVALASFNYGYTF

V: TRBV5-1
size: NA
CDR3: CASSLVAPMGIYAGELFF

V: TRBV2
size: NA
CDR3: CAEGGVNEQYF

V: TRBV28
size: NA
CDR3: CASTQMGRANNEQFF

V: TRBV7-3
size: NA
CDR3: CASSGTSGTNEQFF

V: TRBV30
size: NA
CDR3: CAWSVGGDRGYTF

V: TRBV19
size: NA
CDR3: CASRDVGAQPQHF

V: TRBV10-3
size: NA
CDR3: CATTDRQNTEAFF

V: TRBV12-5
size: few
CDR3: CASGLPTDREGSPDTQYF

V: TRBV30
size: few
CDR3: CAWSGLTGSNQPQHF

V: TRBV10-3
size: NA
CDR3: CAISESLGRDNEQFF

V: TRBV4-1
size: once
CDR3: CASSLTSGVPGELFF

V: TRBV2
size: few
CDR3: CASSDRRSTDTQYF

V: TRBV27
size: NA
CDR3: CASGLSGTGYSEQYF

V: TRBV10-3
size: NA
CDR3: CAISEGYNEQFF

V: TRBV6-5
size: NA
CDR3: CASSGVLGTQPQHF

V: TRBV5-4
size: NA
CDR3: CASSLSQGQGADTQYF

V: TRBV14
size: NA
CDR3: CASSQLGAREAFF

V: TRBV12-5
size: few
CDR3: CASGPTLTSGRTDEQFF

V: TRBV30
size: NA
CDR3: CAWSLVDGTEAFF

V: TRBV10-3
size: NA
CDR3: CAISPGTGTQETQYF

V: TRBV6-5
size: few
CDR3: CASSYSGPGELFF

V: TRBV6-6
size: NA
CDR3: CASSKERQAYTF

V: TRBV7-6
size: NA
CDR3: CASSALAGSTGELFF

V: TRBV19
size: NA
CDR3: CASSIFVTDEQFF

V: TRBV6-5
size: NA
CDR3: CASSRQGVPNEKLFF

V: TRBV4-1
size: NA
CDR3: CASSQDFTASGRAVSSYNEQFF

V: TRBV6-5
size: NA
CDR3: CASSYSKIAIEAFF

V: TRBV7-9
size: NA
CDR3: CASSNLAGKDNEQFF